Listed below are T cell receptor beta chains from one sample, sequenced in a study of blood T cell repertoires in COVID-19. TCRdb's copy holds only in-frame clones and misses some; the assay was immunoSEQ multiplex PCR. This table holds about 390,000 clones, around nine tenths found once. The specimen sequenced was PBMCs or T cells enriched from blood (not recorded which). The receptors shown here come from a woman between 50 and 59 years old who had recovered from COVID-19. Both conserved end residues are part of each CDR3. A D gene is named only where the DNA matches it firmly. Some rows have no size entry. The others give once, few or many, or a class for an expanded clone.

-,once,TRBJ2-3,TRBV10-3,CAISESRGGVTDTQYF,TGTGCCATCAGTGAGTCGAGGGGGGGGGTCACAGATACGCAGTATTTT
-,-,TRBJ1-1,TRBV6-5,CASRSGTTNTEAFF,TGTGCCAGCAGATCCGGGACAACTAACACTGAAGCTTTCTTT
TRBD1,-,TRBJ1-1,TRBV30,CAWSVGTGKAEAFF,TGTGCCTGGAGTGTCGGGACAGGGAAGGCTGAAGCTTTCTTT
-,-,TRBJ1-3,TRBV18,CASSPDSLSGNTIYF,TGTGCCAGCTCACCGGACAGTCTCTCTGGAAACACCATATATTTT
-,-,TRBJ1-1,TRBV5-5,CASSFSLGAEAFF,TGTGCCAGCAGCTTCTCTCTGGGCGCTGAAGCTTTCTTT
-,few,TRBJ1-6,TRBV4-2,CASSQDHSQGYSPLHF,TGTGCCAGCAGCCAAGATCATTCCCAGGGTTATTCACCCCTCCACTTT
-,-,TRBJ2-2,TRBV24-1,CATSDPHITGELFF,TGTGCCACCAGTGATCCCCACATAACCGGGGAGCTGTTTTTT
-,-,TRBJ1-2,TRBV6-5,CASTPDRGYTF,TGTGCCAGCACTCCGGACAGAGGCTACACCTTC
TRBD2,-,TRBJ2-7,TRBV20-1,CSASSSGGDYEQYF,TGCAGTGCTAGTTCTAGCGGGGGGGACTACGAGCAGTACTTC
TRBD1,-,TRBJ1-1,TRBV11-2,CASSLAGTGRTEAFF,TGTGCCAGCAGCTTAGCGGGGACAGGGCGCACTGAAGCTTTCTTT
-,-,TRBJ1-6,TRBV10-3,CAIRGTVSSYNSPLHF,TGTGCCATCAGGGGCACCGTAAGCTCCTATAATTCACCCCTCCACTTT
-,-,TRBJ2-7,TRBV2,CASSASGTFYEQYF,TGTGCCAGCAGTGCTTCCGGGACTTTCTACGAGCAGTACTTC
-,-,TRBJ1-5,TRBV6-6,CAVQTDSNQPQHF,TGTGCCGTCCAGACTGATAGCAATCAGCCCCAGCATTTT
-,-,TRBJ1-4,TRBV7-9,CASSQGYNEKLFF,TGTGCCAGCAGCCAGGGATATAATGAAAAACTGTTTTTT
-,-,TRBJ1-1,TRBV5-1,CASSPFQATEAFF,TGCGCCAGCAGCCCGTTCCAGGCCACTGAAGCTTTCTTT
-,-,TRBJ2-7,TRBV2,CASSVGQGGSYEQYF,TGTGCCAGCAGTGTTGGGCAGGGGGGATCCTACGAGCAGTACTTC
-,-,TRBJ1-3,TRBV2,CASKPQGFFGNTIYF,TGTGCCAGCAAACCCCAGGGGTTCTTTGGAAACACCATATATTTT
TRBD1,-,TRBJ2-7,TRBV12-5,CASGLGTAIYEQYF,TGTGCTAGTGGTCTCGGGACAGCAATCTACGAGCAGTACTTC
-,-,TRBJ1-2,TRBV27,CASSFVRGFRGYTF,TGTGCCAGCAGTTTCGTCCGGGGGTTTAGGGGCTACACCTTC
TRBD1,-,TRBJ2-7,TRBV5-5,CASSLEGGNVYEQYF,TGTGCCAGCAGCTTGGAAGGGGGCAACGTATACGAGCAGTACTTC
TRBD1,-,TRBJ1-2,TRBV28,CASSLAGTGGAVYGYTF,TGTGCCAGCAGTTTAGCCGGGACAGGGGGCGCTGTGTATGGCTACACCTTC
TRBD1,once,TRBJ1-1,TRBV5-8,CASSFLTGVGDVEAFF,TGTGCCAGCAGCTTCTTGACAGGGGTAGGGGATGTTGAAGCTTTCTTT
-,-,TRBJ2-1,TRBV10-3,CAISGPGLRYNEQFF,TGTGCCATCAGTGGTCCGGGACTTCGATACAATGAGCAGTTCTTC
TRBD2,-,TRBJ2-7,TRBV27,CASSPGAGEQYF,TGTGCCAGCAGTCCGGGAGCGGGGGAGCAGTACTTC
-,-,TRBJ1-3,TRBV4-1,CASSQDLAGTLSGNTIYF,TGCGCCAGCAGCCAAGATCTCGCAGGAACTCTCTCTGGAAACACCATATATTTT
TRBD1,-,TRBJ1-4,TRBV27,CASSSRQGAGEKLFF,TGTGCCAGCAGTTCCCGACAGGGGGCTGGTGAAAAACTGTTTTTT
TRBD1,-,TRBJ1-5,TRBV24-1,CATHTGAINQPQHF,TGTGCCACCCATACAGGGGCGATAAATCAGCCCCAGCATTTT
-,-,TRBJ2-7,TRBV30,CAWSVTSYEQYF,TGTGCCTGGAGTGTAACTTCCTACGAGCAGTACTTC
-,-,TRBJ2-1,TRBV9,CASSATDYNEQFF,TGTGCCAGCAGCGCGACTGATTACAATGAGCAGTTCTTC
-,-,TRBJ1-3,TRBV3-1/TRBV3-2,CASSQTRGNTIYF,TGTGCCAGCAGCCAAACCAGGGGAAACACCATATATTTT
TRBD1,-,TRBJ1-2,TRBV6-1,CASIDSGGRGNYGYTF,TGTGCCAGCATTGATTCAGGGGGCCGAGGAAACTATGGCTACACCTTC
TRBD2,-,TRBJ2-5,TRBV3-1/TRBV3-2,CASSLLAGASRETQYF,TGTGCCAGCAGCCTTTTAGCGGGGGCGAGTCGAGAGACCCAGTACTTC
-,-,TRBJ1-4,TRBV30,CAVPGVPNEKLFF,TGTGCCGTACCCGGGGTGCCTAATGAAAAACTGTTTTTT
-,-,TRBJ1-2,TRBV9,CASSPWSEAHGYTF,TGTGCCAGCAGCCCCTGGTCGGAGGCCCATGGCTACACCTTC
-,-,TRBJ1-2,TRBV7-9,CASSPRGVGSNYGYTF,TGTGCCAGCAGCCCCCGGGGGGTCGGATCTAACTATGGCTACACCTTC
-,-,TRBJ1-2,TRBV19,CASRWTVRNYGYTF,TGTGCCAGTAGGTGGACAGTGCGAAACTATGGCTACACCTTC
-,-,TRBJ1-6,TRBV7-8,CASSFGSVDSPLHF,TGTGCCAGCAGCTTCGGGTCAGTAGATTCACCCCTCCACTTT
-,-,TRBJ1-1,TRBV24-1,CGPGDRNTEAFF,TGTGGGCCAGGGGATCGGAACACTGAAGCTTTCTTT
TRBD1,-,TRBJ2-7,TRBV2,CASSVGQGPSEQYF,TGTGCCAGCAGCGTCGGACAGGGACCTTCCGAGCAGTACTTC
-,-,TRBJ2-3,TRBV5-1,CASSTWDSMGTDTQYF,TGCGCCAGCAGCACCTGGGACTCAATGGGCACAGATACGCAGTATTTT
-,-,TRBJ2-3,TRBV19,CASDDTTFTDTQYF,TGTGCCAGCGACGACACCACTTTCACAGATACGCAGTATTTT
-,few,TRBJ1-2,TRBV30,CAWSDVRNQGANYGYTF,TGTGCCTGGAGTGATGTCCGCAACCAAGGGGCTAACTATGGCTACACCTTC
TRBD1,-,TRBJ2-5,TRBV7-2,CASNLGTAGLGTQYF,TGTGCCAGCAACCTCGGGACAGCCGGATTGGGGACCCAGTACTTC
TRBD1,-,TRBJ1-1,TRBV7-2,CASSFEGQPNTEAFF,TGTGCCAGCAGCTTTGAGGGACAGCCGAACACTGAAGCTTTCTTT
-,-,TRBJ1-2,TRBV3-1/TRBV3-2,CASSQGHKPGQRRGYTF,TGTGCCAGCAGCCAAGGTCATAAACCGGGTCAACGGCGTGGCTACACCTTC
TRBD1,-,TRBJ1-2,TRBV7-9,CASSLGQGTNYGYTF,TGTGCCAGCAGCTTAGGACAGGGAACTAACTATGGCTACACCTTC
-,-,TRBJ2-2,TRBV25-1,CAGSEPSQQGGELFF,TGTGCCGGCAGTGAACCCAGCCAGCAGGGCGGGGAGCTGTTTTTT
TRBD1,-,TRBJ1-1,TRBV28,CASSTGGEWSEAFF,TGTGCCAGCAGCACAGGGGGGGAATGGTCTGAAGCTTTCTTT
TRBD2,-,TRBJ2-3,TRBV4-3,CASSQGSWRGGTDTQYF,TGCGCCAGCAGCCAAGGGTCTTGGCGGGGGGGCACAGATACGCAGTATTTT
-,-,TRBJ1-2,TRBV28,CASSPQGGGRLVTSF,TGTGCCAGCAGCCCTCAGGGCGGGGGGCGACTAGTTACCTCCTTC
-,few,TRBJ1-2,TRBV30,CAWSLGSNYGYTF,TGTGCCTGGTCCCTCGGGAGCAACTATGGCTACACCTTC
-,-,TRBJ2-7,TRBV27,CASSVTGVFSYEQYF,TGTGCCAGCAGTGTAACAGGAGTTTTCTCCTACGAGCAGTACTTC
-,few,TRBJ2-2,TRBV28,CASSQTVPLNTGELFF,TGTGCCAGCAGCCAAACAGTTCCCCTGAACACCGGGGAGCTGTTTTTT
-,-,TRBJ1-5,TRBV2,CASSFDSGLGNQPQHF,TGTGCCAGCAGTTTCGACTCAGGGTTGGGCAATCAGCCCCAGCATTTT
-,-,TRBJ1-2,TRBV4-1,CASSQVTGGVGYGYTF,TGCGCCAGCAGCCAAGTTACGGGGGGAGTGGGCTATGGCTACACCTTC
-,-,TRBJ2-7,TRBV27,CASQDIDRNEQYF,TGTGCCAGCCAAGATATAGACAGGAACGAGCAGTACTTC
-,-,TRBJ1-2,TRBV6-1,CASSDWTASNYGYTF,TGTGCCAGCAGTGATTGGACAGCCTCTAACTATGGCTACACCTTC
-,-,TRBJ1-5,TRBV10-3,CAISESDRDNQPQHF,TGTGCCATCAGTGAGTCGGACCGGGACAATCAGCCCCAGCATTTT
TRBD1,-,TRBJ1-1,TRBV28,CASSLWHRGDTEAFF,TGTGCCAGCAGTTTATGGCACAGGGGAGACACTGAAGCTTTCTTT